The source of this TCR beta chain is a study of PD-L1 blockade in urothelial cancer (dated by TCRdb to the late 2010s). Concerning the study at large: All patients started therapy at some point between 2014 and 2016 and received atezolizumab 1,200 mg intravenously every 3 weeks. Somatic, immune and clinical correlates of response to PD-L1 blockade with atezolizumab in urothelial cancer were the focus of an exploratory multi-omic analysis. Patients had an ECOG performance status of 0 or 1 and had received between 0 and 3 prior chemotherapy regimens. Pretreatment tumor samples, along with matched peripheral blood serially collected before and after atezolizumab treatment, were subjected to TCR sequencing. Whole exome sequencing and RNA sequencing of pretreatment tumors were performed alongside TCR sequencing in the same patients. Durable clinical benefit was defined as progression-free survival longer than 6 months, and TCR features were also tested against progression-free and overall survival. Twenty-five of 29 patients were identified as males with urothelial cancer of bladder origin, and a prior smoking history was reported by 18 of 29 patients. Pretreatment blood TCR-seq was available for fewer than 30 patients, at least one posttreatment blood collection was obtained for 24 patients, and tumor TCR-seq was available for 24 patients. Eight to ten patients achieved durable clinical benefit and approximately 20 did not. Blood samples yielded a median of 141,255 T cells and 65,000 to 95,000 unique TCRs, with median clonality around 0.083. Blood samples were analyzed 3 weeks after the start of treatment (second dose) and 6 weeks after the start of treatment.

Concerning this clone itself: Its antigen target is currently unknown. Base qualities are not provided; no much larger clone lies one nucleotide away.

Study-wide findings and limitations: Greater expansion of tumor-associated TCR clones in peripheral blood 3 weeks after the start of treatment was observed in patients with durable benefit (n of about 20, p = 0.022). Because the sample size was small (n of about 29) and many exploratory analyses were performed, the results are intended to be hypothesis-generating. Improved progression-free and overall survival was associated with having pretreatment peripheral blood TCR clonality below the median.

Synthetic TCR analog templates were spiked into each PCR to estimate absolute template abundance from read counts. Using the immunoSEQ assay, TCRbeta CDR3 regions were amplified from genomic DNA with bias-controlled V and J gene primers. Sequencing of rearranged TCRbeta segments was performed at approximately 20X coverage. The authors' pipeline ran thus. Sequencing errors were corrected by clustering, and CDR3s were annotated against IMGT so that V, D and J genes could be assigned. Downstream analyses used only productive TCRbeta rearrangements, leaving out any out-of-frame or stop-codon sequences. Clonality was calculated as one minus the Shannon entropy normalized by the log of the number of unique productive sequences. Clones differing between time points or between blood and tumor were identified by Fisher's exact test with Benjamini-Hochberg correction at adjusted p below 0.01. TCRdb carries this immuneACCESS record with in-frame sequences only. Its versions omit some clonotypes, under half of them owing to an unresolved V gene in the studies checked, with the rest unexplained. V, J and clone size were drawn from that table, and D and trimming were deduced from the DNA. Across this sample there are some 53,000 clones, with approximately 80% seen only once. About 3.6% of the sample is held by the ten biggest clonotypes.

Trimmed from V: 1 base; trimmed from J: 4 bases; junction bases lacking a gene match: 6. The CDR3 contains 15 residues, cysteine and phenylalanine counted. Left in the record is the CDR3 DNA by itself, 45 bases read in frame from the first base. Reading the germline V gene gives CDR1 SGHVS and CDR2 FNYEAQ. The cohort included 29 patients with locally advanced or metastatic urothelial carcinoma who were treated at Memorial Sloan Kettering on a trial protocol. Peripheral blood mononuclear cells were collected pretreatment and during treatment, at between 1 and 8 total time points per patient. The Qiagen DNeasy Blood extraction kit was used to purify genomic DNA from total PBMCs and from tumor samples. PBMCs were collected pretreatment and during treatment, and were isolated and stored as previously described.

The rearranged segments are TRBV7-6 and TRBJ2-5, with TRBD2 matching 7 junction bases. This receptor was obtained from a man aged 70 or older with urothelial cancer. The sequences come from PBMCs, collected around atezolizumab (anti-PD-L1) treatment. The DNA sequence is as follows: TGTGCCAGCAGCTTAGTAGGGAGGGGATCAGAGACCCAGTACTTC. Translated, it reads CASSLVGRGSETQYF.